These 21 T cell receptor beta chains share one sample of origin, sequenced in a study of vaccination and CD4 T cells after COVID-19. Antigen specificity for these receptors is unknown. The Oncomine TCR Beta short-read assay was what sequenced the DNA obtained from cultured CD4+ T cells. TCRdb reprocessed the PCR reads via MiXCR and lists one record per CDR3 protein. The table has 20,000 to 25,000 distinct CDR3 sequences, 50% to 65% seen once. The treatment denotes: approximately 10-day PBMC culture with coronavirus spike peptide pools or control peptides (ViraFEST assay). Sequenced sample: CD4+ T cells from blood, cultured in vitro. The receptors were gathered from a human donor who had recovered from COVID-19.

This clonotype showed up just a few times. This chain uses TRBV20-1 with TRBJ2-1; TRBD2 agrees at 7 bases. Trimming at V came to 1 base and at J to 0 bases, leaving 3 bases not matched to a gene. Per the germline V gene, CDR1 is DFQATT and CDR2 is SNEGSKA (reference sequence). The CDR3 is made up of 15 amino acids. The CDR3 nucleotides are TGCAGTGCTAGAGGGGGCGGGAGCTCCTACAATGAGCAGTTCTTC. Translated: CSARGGGSSYNEQFF.

The chain employs TRBV18 and TRBJ2-7; D could derive from TRBD1 or TRBD2 (5 bases each). Trimming took off 3 bases at V and 4 bases at J, with 13 bases between the two ends. Germline loops: CDR1 KGHSH, CDR2 LQKENI. CDR3 length equals 14 residues. The CDR3 bases are TGTGCCAGCTCACCCGGCCAGGGACCGTACGAGCAGTACTTC. Its translation: CASSPGQGPYEQYF.

In this sample, this clonotype turned up a few times. In nucleotides, the CDR3 is TGTGCCAGCAGCCGACTAGCGGGAGCTTCATATACGCAGTATTTT. Translating it yields CASSRLAGASYTQYF. The chain links TRBV11-2 to TRBJ2-3, with 12 bases that match TRBD2. CDR1 and CDR2 (germline): SGHAT, FQNNGV. V lost 5 bases and J lost 7; bases outside the gene matches: 7. CDR3 length: 15 amino acids.

The chain recombines TRBV7-9 with TRBJ2-2; unclear D gene. CDR3 length: 15 residues. The germline V gene has CDR1 SEHNR and CDR2 FQNEAQ (reference sequence). V lost 5 bases, J lost 7 bases, and 17 bases lay in between. The CDR3 region is CASSQRTWANGELFF. The CDR3 bases are TGTGCCAGCAGCCAACGTACTTGGGCGAACGGGGAGCTGTTTTTT.

This clonotype was observed a few times. The V and J genes are TRBV19 and TRBJ1-1; D not resolved. V lost 5 bases and J lost 2, with 15 bases in between. Germline V gene sequence: CDR1 LNHDA, CDR2 SQIVND (reference sequence). The CDR3 totals 15 residues. The CDR3 nucleotides read TGTGCCAGTAGTTTCACAAATACCCTAAACACTGAAGCTTTCTTT. Protein product: CASSFTNTLNTEAFF.

This clonotype was picked up a small number of times. The chain is built from TRBV24-1 and TRBJ2-1; a possible D gene is TRBD2 (6 bases). Trimming removed 6 bases at V and 0 bases at J, with 11 bases between. The germline CDR1 and CDR2 sequences are KGHDR and SFDVKD. The CDR3 totals 15 residues. The CDR3 loop is CATSQLGGSYNEQFF. Here the CDR3 DNA reads TGTGCCACCAGTCAACTGGGGGGCTCCTACAATGAGCAGTTCTTC.

The chain combines TRBV20-1 with TRBJ1-1; D is unresolved. Trimming removed 5 bases from V and 4 bases from J, with 11 bases in between. Germline V gene data show CDR1 as DFQATT and CDR2 as SNEGSKA (reference sequence). CDR3 size: 12 residues. The CDR3 region is CSALQFTTEAFF. The CDR3 DNA sequence: TGCAGTGCTTTACAGTTTACCACTGAAGCTTTCTTT.

The rearrangement joins TRBV18 to TRBJ2-2; D not certain. The V gene lost 0 bases and the J gene lost 9 bases, with 8 bases spanning the gap. CDR1 is KGHSH, CDR2 LQKENI, per germline. The CDR3 spans 13 residues. The CDR3 region has the DNA TGTGCCAGCTCACCACCCACAAGCCGGGAGCTGTTTTTT. It translates to CASSPPTSRELFF.

The chain is built from TRBV10-3 and TRBJ2-3, with TRBD1 identical over 7 bases. The germline V gene has CDR1 ENHRY and CDR2 SYGVKD. The CDR3 loop spans 17 amino acids. Trimming removed 3 bases from V and 0 bases from J; junction bases left unmatched: 9. The CDR3 DNA sequence: TGTGCCATCAGTGAACAAGCCGGGACAGCGAGCACAGATACGCAGTATTTT. Protein product: CAISEQAGTASTDTQYF.

A few counts support this clonotype. The chain has TRBV7-3 and TRBJ1-1; D gene unclear. Germline lookup yields CDR1 SGHTA and CDR2 FQGTGA. V lost 5 bases and J lost 6, with 16 bases in between. The CDR3 has 14 amino acids. CDR3 DNA: TGTGCCAGCAGCCTAATGGGAGGGAGCGCTGAAGCTTTCTTT. This encodes CASSLMGGSAEAFF.

The chain couples TRBV10-1 to TRBJ1-5, with no clear D. CDR1 WNHNN and CDR2 SYGVQD come from the germline V gene (reference sequence). Trimming shortened V by 3 bases and J by 0 bases, and 9 bases separated the two germline ends. This CDR3 has 15 amino acids. This chain's CDR3 is CASSEPTDSNQPQHF. Here the CDR3 DNA reads TGCGCCAGCAGTGAACCGACTGATAGCAATCAGCCCCAGCATTTT.

This clonotype was detected only a few times. V gene TRBV7-3 combines with J gene TRBJ1-3; D ambiguous. Germline CDR1 and CDR2: SGHTA and FQGTGA. This CDR3 is built from 12 residues. The V end was cut by 5 bases, the J end by 7 bases, with 9 bases between. The CDR3 region is CASSPGDNTIYF. The CDR3 DNA reads as TGTGCCAGCAGCCCGGGAGACAACACCATATATTTT.

The chain couples TRBV12-3 or TRBV12-4 to TRBJ2-2; D ambiguous. The CDR3 consists of 15 residues. V gave up 3 bases and J gave up 8 bases, with 16 bases separating them. CDR3 in amino acids: CASSFRATPRGELFF. CDR3 DNA sequence: TGTGCCAGCAGTTTCCGGGCCACACCACGGGGGGAGCTGTTTTTT.

This rearrangement joins TRBV20-1 to TRBJ1-2, with TRBD1 identical over 7 bases. Germline values: CDR1 DFQATT, CDR2 SNEGSKA (reference sequence). CDR3 size: 15 residues. V shed 5 bases, J shed 1 base, and the junction held 10 bases outside the gene matches. The CDR3 bases are TGCAGTGCTCGCAAGACAGGGCTAATTAACTATGGCTACACCTTC. It is translated as CSARKTGLINYGYTF.

This rearrangement joins TRBV5-1 to TRBJ1-5, with a possible D match to TRBD1 (6 bases). Germline values: CDR1 SGHRS, CDR2 YFSETQ. Between the trimmed V and J ends, which lost 4 bases and 6 bases, there was a span of 14 bases. The CDR3 is made up of 14 amino acids. The CDR3 nucleotides are TGCGCCAGCAGCCCCGGGGGGGCCGGTCAGCCCCAGCATTTT. Translation gives CASSPGGAGQPQHF.

The chain employs TRBV28 and TRBJ1-2; possibly TRBD1 for D (6 bases). V dropped 6 bases and J dropped 4 bases, with 18 bases sitting between them. CDR3 size: 15 residues. Germline-derived CDR1 and CDR2 are MDHEN and SYDVKM. CDR3 loop: CASSSPGGGGYGYTF. For the CDR3, the DNA is TGTGCCAGCAGCTCTCCGGGGGGAGGGGGCTATGGCTACACCTTC.

V usage is TRBV4-1 and J usage is TRBJ2-7; D is possibly TRBD1 (5 bases). Trimming left V 0 bases short and J 4 bases short, with 19 bases between. Germline V gene lookup returns CDR1 MGHRA and CDR2 YSYEKL. The CDR3 is 17 amino acids. CDR3 nucleotides: TGCGCCAGCAGCCAAGAATGGAAACAGGTCGGCTCTTACGAGCAGTACTTC. Its protein is CASSQEWKQVGSYEQYF.

The chain combines TRBV11-2 with TRBJ2-1, with a tentative D call TRBD2 (5 bases). CDR1 and CDR2 (germline): SGHAT, FQNNGV. The CDR3 is made up of 15 amino acids. V was shortened by 2 bases and J by 8 bases, with 16 bases between the two germline ends. CDR3 sequence (DNA): TGTGCCAGCAGCTTATTAGGGCTAGCCGGGCATGAGCAGTTCTTC. Translated, it gives CASSLLGLAGHEQFF.

This clonotype was recorded a few times. J is TRBJ1-4 and V is TRBV15; no clear D gene. The CDR3 length is 16 residues. Germline V gene lookup returns CDR1 LNHNV and CDR2 YYDKDF (reference sequence). V was pared by 5 bases and J by 7 bases, with 20 bases between. Written as DNA, the CDR3 is TGTGCCACCAGCGGGCTTAGAGGGCCGCAGGTTGAAAAACTGTTTTTT. This codes for CATSGLRGPQVEKLFF. Looking up the rest from reference TRBV15 and TRBJ1-4 gives the full variable domain: DAMVIQNPRYQVTQFGKPVTLSCSQTLNHNVMYWYQQKSSQAPKLLFHYYDKDFNNEADTPDNFQSRRPNTSFCFLDIRSPGLGDTAMYLCATSGLRGPQVEKLFFGSGTQLSVL.

The rearrangement links TRBV19 to TRBJ2-7; 7 nucleotides agree with TRBD2. J was trimmed by 2 bases and V by 3 bases; bases with no gene match: 4. This CDR3 comprises 14 residues. Germline CDR1 is LNHDA and CDR2 is SQIVND (reference sequence). The CDR3 DNA follows: TGTGCCAGTAGTATTCGCGCGGGGGCCTACGAGCAGTACTTC. As protein: CASSIRAGAYEQYF.

This clonotype was counted only a few times. The chain combines TRBV18 with TRBJ1-4, with D unresolved. The CDR3 contains 13 residues. Trimming cost V 2 bases and J 5 bases, with 6 bases left between them. CDR1 is KGHSH and CDR2 is LQKENI in the germline V gene. The CDR3 DNA reads TGTGCCAGCTCACCAGAGGCCAATGAAAAACTGTTTTTT. Translated: CASSPEANEKLFF.